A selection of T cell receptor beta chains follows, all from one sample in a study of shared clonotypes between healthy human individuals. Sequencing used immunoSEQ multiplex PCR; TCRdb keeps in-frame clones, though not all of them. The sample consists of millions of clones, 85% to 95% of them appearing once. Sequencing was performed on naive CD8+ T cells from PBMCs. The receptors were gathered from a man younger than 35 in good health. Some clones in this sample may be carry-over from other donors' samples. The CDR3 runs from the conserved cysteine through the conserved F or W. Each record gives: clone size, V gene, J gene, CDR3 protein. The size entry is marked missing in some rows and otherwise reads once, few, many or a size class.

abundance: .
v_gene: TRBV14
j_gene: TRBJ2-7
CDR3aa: CASSHRTSGWPYEQYF

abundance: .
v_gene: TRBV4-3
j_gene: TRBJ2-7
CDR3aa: CASSQVAGSASYEQYF

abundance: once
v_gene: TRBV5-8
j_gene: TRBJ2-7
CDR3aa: CASSLGDRATYEQYF

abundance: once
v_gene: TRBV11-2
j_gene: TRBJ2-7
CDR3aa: CASSPRQGAYEQYF

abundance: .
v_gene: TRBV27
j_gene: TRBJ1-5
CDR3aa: CASSIRGPNQPQHF

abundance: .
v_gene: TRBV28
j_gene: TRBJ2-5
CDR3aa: CASSRGLIPGQETQYF

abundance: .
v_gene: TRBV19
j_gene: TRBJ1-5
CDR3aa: CASSARQAMLLLNQPQHF

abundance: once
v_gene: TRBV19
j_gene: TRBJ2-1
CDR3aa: CASSISHPGQEFF

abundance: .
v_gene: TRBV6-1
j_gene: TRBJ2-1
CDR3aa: CASSRAGGGNEQFF

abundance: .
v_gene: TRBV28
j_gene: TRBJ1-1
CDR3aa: CASSLGSWVGASGAFF

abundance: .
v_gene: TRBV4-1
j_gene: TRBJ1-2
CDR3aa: CASSQGGTTNYGYTF

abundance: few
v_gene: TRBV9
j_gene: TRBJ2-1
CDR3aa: CASSETAMNEQFF

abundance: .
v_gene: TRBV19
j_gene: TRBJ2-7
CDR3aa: CASSPGLAAASLYEQYF

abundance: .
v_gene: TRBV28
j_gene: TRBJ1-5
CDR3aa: CASSFGGSNQPQHF

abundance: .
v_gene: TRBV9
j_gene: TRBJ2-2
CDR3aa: CASSVANREPNTGELFF

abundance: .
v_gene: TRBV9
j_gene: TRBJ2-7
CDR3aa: CASSVGDGTGLYEQYF

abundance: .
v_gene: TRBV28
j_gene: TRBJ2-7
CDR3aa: CASSLDGSYEQYF

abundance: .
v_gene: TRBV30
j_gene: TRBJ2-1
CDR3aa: CAWRTGQTYNEQFF

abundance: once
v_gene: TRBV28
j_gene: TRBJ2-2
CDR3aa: CASGAGGPGELFF

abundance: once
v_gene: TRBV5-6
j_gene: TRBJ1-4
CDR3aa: CASSLGWGEKLFF

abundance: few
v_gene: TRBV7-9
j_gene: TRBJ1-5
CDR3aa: CASSLGDSNQPQHF

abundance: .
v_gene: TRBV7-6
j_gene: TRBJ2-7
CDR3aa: CASSLGGGFTYEQYF

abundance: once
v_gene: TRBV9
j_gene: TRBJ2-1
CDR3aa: CASSVEAYNEQFF

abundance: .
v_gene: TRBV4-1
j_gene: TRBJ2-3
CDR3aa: CASSQADWTSTDTQYF

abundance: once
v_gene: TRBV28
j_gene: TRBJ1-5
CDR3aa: CASSFLEMSINQPQHF

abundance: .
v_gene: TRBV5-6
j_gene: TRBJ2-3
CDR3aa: CASIGGSGDTQYF